This T cell receptor beta chain was captured by sequencing in a study of cytomegalovirus exposure and HLA in healthy donors. Notes on the study in general: Presence/absence analyses treated sequencing depth as roughly uniform across donors.

The CDR3 runs 14 residues. Looked up from germline, CDR1 is PRHDT and CDR2 is FYEKMQ (reference sequence). The ends were cut back, 3 bases at V and 4 bases at J, with 12 bases in the middle. Comments on this clone: Its antigen remains unknown.

The PCR employed 60 Vbeta primers together with 13 Jbeta primers. This table comes from immunoSEQ multiplex PCR, and its TCRdb copy is limited to in-frame clones, with some not included. The sample lists some 130,000 clones, about four fifths seen once, with 4% to 4.5% in the top ten. The sequencing sample was made of PBMCs. The sequence was obtained from a woman aged 40 to 50 in good health and CMV-seronegative. V gene TRBV13 combines with J gene TRBJ1-2, with D perhaps matching TRBD1 (6 bases). The CDR3 sequence is CASSLGGTPYGYTF. CDR3 bases: TGTGCCAGCAGCTTGGGGGGGACACCCTATGGCTACACCTTC.